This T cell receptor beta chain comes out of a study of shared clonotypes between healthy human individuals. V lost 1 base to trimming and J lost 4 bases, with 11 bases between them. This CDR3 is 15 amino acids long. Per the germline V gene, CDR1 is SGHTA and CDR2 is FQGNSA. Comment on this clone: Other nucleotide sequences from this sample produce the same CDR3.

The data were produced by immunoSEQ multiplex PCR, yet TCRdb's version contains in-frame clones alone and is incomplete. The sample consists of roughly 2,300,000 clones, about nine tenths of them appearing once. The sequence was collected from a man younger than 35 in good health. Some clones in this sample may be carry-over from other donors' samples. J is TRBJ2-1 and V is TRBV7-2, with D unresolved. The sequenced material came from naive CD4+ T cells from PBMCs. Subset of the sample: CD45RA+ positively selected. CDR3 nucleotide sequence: TGTGCCAGCAGCTTAGGACTGGCTCTTTACAATGAGCAGTTCTTC. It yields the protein CASSLGLALYNEQFF.